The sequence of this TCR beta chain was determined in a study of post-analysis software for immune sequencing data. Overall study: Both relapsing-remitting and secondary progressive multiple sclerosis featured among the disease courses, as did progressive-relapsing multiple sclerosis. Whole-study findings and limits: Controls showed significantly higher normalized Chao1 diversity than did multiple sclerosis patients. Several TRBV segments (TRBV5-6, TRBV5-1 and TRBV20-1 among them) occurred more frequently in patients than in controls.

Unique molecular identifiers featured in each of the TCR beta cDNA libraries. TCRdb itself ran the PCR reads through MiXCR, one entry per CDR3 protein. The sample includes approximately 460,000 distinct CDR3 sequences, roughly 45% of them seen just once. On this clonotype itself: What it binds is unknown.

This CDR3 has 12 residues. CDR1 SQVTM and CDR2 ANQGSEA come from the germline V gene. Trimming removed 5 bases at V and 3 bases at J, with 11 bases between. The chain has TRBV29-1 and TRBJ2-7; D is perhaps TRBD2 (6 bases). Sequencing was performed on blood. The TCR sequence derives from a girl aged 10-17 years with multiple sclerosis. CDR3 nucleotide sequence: TGCAGCGTTCGGAGGGACGGCTACGAGCAGTACTTC. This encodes CSVRRDGYEQYF.